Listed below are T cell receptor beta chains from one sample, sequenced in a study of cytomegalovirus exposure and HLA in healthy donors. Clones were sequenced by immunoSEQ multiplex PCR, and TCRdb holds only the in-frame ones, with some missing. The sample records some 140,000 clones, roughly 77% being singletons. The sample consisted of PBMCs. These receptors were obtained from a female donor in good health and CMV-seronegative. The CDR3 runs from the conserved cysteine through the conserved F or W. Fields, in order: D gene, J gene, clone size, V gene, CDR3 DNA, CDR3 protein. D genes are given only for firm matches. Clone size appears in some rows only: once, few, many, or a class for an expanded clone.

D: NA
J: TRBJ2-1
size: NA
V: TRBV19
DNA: TGTGCCAGTAGTACTAAGCGGGCCCCTTACAATGAGCAGTTCTTC
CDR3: CASSTKRAPYNEQFF

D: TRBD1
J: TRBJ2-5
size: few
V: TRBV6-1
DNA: TGTGCCAGCAGCTACGGGACAGGGGGTCTTCAGTACTTC
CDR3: CASSYGTGGLQYF

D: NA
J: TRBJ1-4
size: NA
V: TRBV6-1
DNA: TGTGCCAGCAGTGAATTGCGGAGGGGAGTAAAAAAACTGTTTTTT
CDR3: CASSELRRGVKKLFF

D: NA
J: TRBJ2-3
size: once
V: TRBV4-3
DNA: TGCGCCAGCAGCCAAGATGGCCCAGATACGCAGTATTTT
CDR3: CASSQDGPDTQYF

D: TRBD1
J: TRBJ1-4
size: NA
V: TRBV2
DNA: TGTGCCAGCAGCCCGGGACAGATCCCTGAAAAACTGTTTTTT
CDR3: CASSPGQIPEKLFF

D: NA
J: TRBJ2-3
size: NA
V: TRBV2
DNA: TGTGCCAGCAGTTTGACAGGCGAAGGGGCAGATACGCAGTATTTT
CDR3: CASSLTGEGADTQYF

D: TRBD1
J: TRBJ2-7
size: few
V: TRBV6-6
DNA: TGTGCCAGCAGTTACTCTGAGACAGGGTGGGAGCAGTACTTC
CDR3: CASSYSETGWEQYF

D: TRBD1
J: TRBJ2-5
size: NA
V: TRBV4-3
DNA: TGCGCCAGCAGCCGGGACAGGGCAGAGACCCAGTACTTC
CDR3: CASSRDRAETQYF

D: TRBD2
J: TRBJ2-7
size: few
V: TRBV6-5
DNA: TGTGCCAGCAGAACTAGCGACACCTTC
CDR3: CASRTSDTF

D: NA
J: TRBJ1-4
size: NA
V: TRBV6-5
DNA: TGTGCCAGCAGTCTAGGGTCCTCGGGGGAAAAACTGTTTTTT
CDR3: CASSLGSSGEKLFF

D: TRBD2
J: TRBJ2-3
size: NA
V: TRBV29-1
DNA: TGCAGCGCGAATGGGAGGGGCACAGATACGCAGTATTTT
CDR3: CSANGRGTDTQYF

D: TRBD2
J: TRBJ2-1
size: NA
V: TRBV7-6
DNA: TGTGCCAGCAGCTTTTCTCTAGCGGGGATCAATGAGCAGTTCTTC
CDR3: CASSFSLAGINEQFF

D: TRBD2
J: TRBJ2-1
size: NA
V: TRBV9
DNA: TGTGCCAGCAGCGTAGTGGGGACTACCTACAATGAGCAGTTCTTC
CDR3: CASSVVGTTYNEQFF

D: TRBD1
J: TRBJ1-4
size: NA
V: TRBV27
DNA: TGTGCCAGCAGTCCCATACGACAGGGGTGGAATGAAAAACTGTTTTTT
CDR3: CASSPIRQGWNEKLFF

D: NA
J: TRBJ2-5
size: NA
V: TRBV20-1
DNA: TGCAGTGCCCGAGGAGAGACCCAGTACTTC
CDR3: CSARGETQYF

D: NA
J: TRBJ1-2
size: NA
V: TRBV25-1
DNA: TGTGCCAGCACGAAGGGGGGGGCTGGCTACACCTTC
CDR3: CASTKGGAGYTF

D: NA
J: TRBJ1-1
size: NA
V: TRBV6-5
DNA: TGTGCCAGCAGTTACGGCAGGTACGGTGTGACTGAAGCTTTCTTT
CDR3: CASSYGRYGVTEAFF

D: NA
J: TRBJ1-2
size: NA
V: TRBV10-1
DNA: TGCGCCAAATCGGGGGGCACCCCGAGCCGGCGGGGCTACACCTTC
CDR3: CAKSGGTPSRRGYTF

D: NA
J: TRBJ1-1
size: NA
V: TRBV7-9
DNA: TGTGCCAGCAGCTTCACACAGAACACTGAAGCTTTCTTT
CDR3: CASSFTQNTEAFF

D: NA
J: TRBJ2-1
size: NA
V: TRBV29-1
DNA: TGCAGCGTTGAAGGGGGGGATCCCCTCTACAATGAGCAGTTCTTC
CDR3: CSVEGGDPLYNEQFF

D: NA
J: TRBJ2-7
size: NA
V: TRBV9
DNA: TGTGCCAGCAGCGTAGGTGCGGGGCGCATATTCAACGAGCAGTACTTC
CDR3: CASSVGAGRIFNEQYF

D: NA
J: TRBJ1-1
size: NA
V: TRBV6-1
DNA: TGTGCCAGCATGCCAGAGAACACTGAAGCTTTCTTT
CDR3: CASMPENTEAFF

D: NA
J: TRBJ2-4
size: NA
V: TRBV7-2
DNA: TGTGCCAGCAGCCCGATCGAGTTAGCCAAAAACATTCAGTACTTC
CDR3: CASSPIELAKNIQYF

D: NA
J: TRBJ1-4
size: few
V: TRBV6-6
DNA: TGTGCCAGCAGTTACTCGGGGGGGGATGAAAAACTGTTTTTT
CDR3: CASSYSGGDEKLFF

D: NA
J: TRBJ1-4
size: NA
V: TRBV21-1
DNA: TGTGCCAGCAGCAAAGGAGGAGGCGACCCAGCGATTGAAAAACTGTTTTTT
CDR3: CASSKGGGDPAIEKLFF

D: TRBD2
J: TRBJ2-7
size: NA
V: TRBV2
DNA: TGTGCCAGCGGGAGGGCGAGCGGAAGCTCCTACGAGCAGTACTTC
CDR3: CASGRASGSSYEQYF

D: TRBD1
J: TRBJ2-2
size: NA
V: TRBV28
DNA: TGTGCCTGCGGGACAGGGAACACCGGGGAGCTGTTTTTT
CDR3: CACGTGNTGELFF

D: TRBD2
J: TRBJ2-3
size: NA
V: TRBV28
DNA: TGTGCCAGCATGGTGCAAGGTAGCGGGACAGATACGCAGTATTTT
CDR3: CASMVQGSGTDTQYF

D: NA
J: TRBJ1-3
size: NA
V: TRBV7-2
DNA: TGTGCCAGCAGCTTAGACTCTCGTACTGGAAACACCATATATTTT
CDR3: CASSLDSRTGNTIYF

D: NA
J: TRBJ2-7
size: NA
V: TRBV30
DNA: TGTGCCTGGAAACAGGGGGGGGTCTACGAGCAGTACTTC
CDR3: CAWKQGGVYEQYF

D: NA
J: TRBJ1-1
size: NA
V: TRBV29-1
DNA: TGCAGCGTTGAAGGCACAAGGAACACTGAAGCTTTCTTT
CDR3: CSVEGTRNTEAFF

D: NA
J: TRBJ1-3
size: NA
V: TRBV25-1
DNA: TGTGCCAGCAGCCCCAGGGGTGCGGGAAACACCATATATTTT
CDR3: CASSPRGAGNTIYF

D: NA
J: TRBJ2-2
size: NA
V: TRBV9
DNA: TGTGCCAGCAGCGTGCAGGCCAGTACGAACACCGGGGAGCTGTTTTTT
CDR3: CASSVQASTNTGELFF

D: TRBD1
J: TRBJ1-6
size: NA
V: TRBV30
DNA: TGTGCCTGGGTCGACAGGGTTGATTCACCCCTCCACTTT
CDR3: CAWVDRVDSPLHF

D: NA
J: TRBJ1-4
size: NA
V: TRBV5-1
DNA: TGCACCGAGGAGTATCATAATGAAAAACTGTTTTTT
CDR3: CTEEYHNEKLFF

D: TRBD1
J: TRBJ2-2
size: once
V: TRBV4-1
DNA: TGCGCCAGCAGATCGCCCGGGACAGGGGGCAACGGGGAGCTGTTTTTT
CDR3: CASRSPGTGGNGELFF

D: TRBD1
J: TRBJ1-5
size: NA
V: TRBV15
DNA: TGTGCCACCAGCAGATCGGGACAGGGGGCCCAGCCCCAGCATTTT
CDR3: CATSRSGQGAQPQHF

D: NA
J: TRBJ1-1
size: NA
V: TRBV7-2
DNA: TGTGCCAGCAGCGCCCTCCAGGACACTGAAGCTTTCTTT
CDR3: CASSALQDTEAFF

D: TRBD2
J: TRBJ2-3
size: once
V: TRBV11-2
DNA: TGTGCCAGCAGCTTGGCTAGCGGACGCACAGATACGCAGTATTTT
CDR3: CASSLASGRTDTQYF

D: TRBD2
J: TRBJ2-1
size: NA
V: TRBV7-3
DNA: TGTGCCAGCAGCCCAGGGACTAGCAGGGTCAATGAGCAGTTCTTC
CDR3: CASSPGTSRVNEQFF

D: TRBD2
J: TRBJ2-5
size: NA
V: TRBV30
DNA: TGTGCCTGGAGCCAATTCGGGGGGGAGACCCAGTACTTC
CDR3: CAWSQFGGETQYF

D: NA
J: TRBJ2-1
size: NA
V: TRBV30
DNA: TGTGCCTGGAGCTCGGCTGGGGGCGGCTACAATGAGCAGTTCTTC
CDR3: CAWSSAGGGYNEQFF

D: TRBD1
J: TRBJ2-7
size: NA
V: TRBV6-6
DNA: TGTGCCAGCAGTCAGGGGGTCTCCTACGAGCAGTACTTC
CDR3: CASSQGVSYEQYF

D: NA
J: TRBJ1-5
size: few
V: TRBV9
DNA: TGTGCCAGCAGCGTAGGACCCCTGGTGGACAGTAGTAATCAGCCCCAGCATTTT
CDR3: CASSVGPLVDSSNQPQHF

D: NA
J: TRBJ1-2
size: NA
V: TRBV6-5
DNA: TGTGCCAGCAGTTACACCAGGGGCTATGGCTACACCTTC
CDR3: CASSYTRGYGYTF